This T cell receptor (beta chain) was obtained from a study of cytomegalovirus exposure and HLA in healthy donors. Germline assignment: CDR1 MDHEN and CDR2 SYDVKM. CDR3 length: 13 amino acids. Germline trimming cut 2 bases from V and 4 bases from J; bases unmatched to any gene: 1. Comments on this clone: Its antigen remains unknown.

Broader study findings: The authors listed approximately 160 TCR beta chains as cytomegalovirus-associated. Rare TCR sequences predominated, though certain public TCRs were found in many donors.

The PCR made use of 60 Vbeta and 13 Jbeta primers. TCRdb's table, derived via immunoSEQ multiplex PCR, lists solely in-frame clones and lacks some. The data show roughly 200,000 clones, around 77% seen once. This clonotype was sampled from a woman aged 30 to 39 in good health and CMV-seronegative. What was sequenced was PBMCs. This chain joins TRBV28 and TRBJ2-7, with 8 bases matching TRBD1. CDR3 nucleotides: TGTGCCAGCAGTTTAGGGACAGGTTACGAGCAGTACTTC. Amino acids: CASSLGTGYEQYF. Combining the CDR3 with reference TRBV28 and TRBJ2-7 gives the whole variable domain DVKVTQSSRYLVKRTGEKVFLECVQDMDHENMFWYRQDPGLGLRLIYFSYDVKMKEKGDIPEGYSVSREKKERFSLILESASTNQTSMYLCASSLGTGYEQYFGPGTRLTVT.